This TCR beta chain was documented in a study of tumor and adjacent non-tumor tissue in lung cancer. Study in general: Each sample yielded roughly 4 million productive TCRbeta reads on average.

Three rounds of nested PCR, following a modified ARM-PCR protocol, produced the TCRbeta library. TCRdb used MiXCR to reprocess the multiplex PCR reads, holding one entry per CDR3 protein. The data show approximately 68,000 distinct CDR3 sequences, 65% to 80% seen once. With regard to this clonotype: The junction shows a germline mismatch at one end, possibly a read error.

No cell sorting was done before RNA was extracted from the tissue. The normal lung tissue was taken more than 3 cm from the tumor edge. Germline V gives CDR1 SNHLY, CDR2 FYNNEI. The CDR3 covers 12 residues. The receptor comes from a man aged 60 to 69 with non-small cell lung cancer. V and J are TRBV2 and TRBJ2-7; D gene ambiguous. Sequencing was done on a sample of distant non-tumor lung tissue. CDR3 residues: CVSSQGSYEQYF. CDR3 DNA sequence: TGTGTCAGCAGCCAAGGTTCCTACGAGCAGTACTTC.